This T cell receptor (beta chain) was sequenced during a study of cytomegalovirus exposure and HLA in healthy donors. Turning to the study itself: Most genotyped donors, 75% to 85% of 398, had Caucasian-associated genetic ancestry.

The PCR contained 60 Vbeta and 13 Jbeta primers. Data came from immunoSEQ multiplex PCR; TCRdb stores just in-frame clones and leaves some out. This sample yields about 170,000 clones, of which 60% to 80% are seen a single time; around 0.96% belongs to the top ten. The germline V gene encodes CDR1 SGHVS and CDR2 FNYEAQ. The CDR3 is 15 residues long. V was pared by 1 base and J by 8 bases, with 15 bases between. Study-level results: Looking again later, the authors saw that most CMV-associated TCR beta chains seemed HLA-restricted. Researchers reported that a few CMV-associated chains were confirmed in vitro as CMV antigen-specific. It emerged from a later analysis that several of the most significant clusters appeared to be linked to common viral pathogens.

Concerning this clone itself: Its antigen is not identified.

Sample: PBMCs. This sequence originates from a woman between 50 and 59 years old in good health and CMV-seropositive. The rearrangement links TRBV7-6 to TRBJ2-1, with unresolved D. The chain's CDR3 is CASSLGSTLADEQFF. The CDR3 nucleotides read TGTGCCAGCAGCTTAGGTAGCACTCTGGCTGATGAGCAGTTCTTC.